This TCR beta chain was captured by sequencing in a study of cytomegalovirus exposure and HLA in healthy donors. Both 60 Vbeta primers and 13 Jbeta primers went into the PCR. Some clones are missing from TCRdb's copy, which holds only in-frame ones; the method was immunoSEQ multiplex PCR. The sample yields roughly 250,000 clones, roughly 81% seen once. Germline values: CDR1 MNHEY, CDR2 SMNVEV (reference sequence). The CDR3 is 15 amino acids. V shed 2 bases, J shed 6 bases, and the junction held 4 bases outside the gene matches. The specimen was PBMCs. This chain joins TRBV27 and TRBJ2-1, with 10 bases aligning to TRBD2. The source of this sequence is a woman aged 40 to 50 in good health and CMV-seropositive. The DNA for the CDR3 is TGTGCCAGCAGTTTACTAGCGGGAGTGGCCAATGAGCAGTTCTTC. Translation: CASSLLAGVANEQFF.